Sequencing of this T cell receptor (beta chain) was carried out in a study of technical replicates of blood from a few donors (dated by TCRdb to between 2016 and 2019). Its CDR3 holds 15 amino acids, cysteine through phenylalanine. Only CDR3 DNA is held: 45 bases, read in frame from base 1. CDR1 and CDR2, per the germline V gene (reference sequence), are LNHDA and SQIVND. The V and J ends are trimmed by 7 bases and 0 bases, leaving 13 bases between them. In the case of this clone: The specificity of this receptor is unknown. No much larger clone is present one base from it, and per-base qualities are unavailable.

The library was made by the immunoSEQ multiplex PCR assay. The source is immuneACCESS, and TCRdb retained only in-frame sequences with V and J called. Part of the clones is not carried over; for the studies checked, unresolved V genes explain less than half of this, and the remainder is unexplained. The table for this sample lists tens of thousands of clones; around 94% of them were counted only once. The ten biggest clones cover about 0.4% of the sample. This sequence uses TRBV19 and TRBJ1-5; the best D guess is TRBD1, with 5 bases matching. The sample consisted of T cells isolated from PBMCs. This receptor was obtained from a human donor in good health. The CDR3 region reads CASIGAGLSNQPQHF. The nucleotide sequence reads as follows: TGTGCCAGTATTGGTGCAGGGCTTAGCAATCAGCCCCAGCATTTT. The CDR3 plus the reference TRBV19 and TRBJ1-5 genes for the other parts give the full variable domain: DGGITQSPKYLFRKEGQNVTLSCEQNLNHDAMYWYRQDPGQGLRLIYYSQIVNDFQKGDIAEGYSVSREKKESFPLTVTSAQKNPTAFYLCASIGAGLSNQPQHFGDGTRLSIL.